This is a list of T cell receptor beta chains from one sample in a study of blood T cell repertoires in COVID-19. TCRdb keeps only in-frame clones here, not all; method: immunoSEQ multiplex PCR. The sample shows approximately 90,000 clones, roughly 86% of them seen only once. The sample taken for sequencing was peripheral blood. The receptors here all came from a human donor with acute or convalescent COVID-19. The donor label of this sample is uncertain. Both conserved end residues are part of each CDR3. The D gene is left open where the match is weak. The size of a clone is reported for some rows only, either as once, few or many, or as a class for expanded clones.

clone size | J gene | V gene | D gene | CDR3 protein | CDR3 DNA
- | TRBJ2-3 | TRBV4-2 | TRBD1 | CASSQGAGTGGTDTQYF | TGTGCCAGCAGCCAAGGAGCCGGGACAGGGGGTACAGATACGCAGTATTTT
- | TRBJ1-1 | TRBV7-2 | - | CASSLTGWTEAFF | TGTGCCAGCAGCTTGACGGGGTGGACTGAAGCTTTCTTT
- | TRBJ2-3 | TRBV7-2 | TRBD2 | CASSYTSGGRDTQYF | TGTGCCAGCAGCTACACTAGCGGGGGGCGGGATACGCAGTATTTT
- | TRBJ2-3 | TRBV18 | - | CASSPPSTDTQYF | TGTGCCAGCTCACCCCCTAGCACAGATACGCAGTATTTT
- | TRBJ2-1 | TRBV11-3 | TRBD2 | CASSFGTSGGNNEQFF | TGTGCCAGCAGCTTTGGAACTAGCGGGGGTAACAATGAGCAGTTCTTC
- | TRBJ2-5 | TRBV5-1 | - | CASSFAEAKETQYF | TGCGCCAGCAGCTTTGCGGAGGCAAAAGAGACCCAGTACTTC
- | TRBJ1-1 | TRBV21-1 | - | CASSKARRDRGPNTEAFF | TGTGCCAGCAGCAAAGCGCGCCGGGACAGGGGGCCGAACACTGAAGCTTTCTTT
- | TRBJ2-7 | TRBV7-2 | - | CASSLSTGSPYEQYF | TGTGCCAGCAGCTTATCAACGGGGTCCCCCTACGAGCAGTACTTC
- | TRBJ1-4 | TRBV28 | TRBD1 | CASSLRGTANEKLFF | TGTGCCAGCAGTTTGAGAGGGACAGCAAATGAAAAACTGTTTTTT
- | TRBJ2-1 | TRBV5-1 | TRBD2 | CASSPPTSGGKGEQFF | TGCGCCAGCTCTCCACCCACTAGCGGGGGAAAGGGTGAGCAGTTCTTC
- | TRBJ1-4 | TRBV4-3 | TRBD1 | CASSQLQGEFEKLFF | TGCGCCAGCAGCCAATTACAGGGGGAGTTTGAAAAACTGTTTTTT
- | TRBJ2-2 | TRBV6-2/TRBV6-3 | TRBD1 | CASRYRDRALGELFF | TGTGCCAGCCGTTACCGGGACAGGGCCCTCGGGGAGCTGTTTTTT
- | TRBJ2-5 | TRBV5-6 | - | CASSKDRQETQYF | TGTGCCAGCAGTAAGGACAGACAAGAGACCCAGTACTTC
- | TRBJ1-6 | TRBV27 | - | CASGGVLYNSPLHF | TGTGCCAGTGGGGGGGTCCTCTATAATTCACCCCTCCACTTT
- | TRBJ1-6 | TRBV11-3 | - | CASSLKGSSYNSPLHF | TGTGCCAGCAGCTTAAAAGGGAGCTCCTATAATTCACCCCTCCACTTT
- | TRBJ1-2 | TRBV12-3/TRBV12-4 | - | CATLRYGDYGYTF | TGTGCCACCCTTCGCTACGGGGACTATGGCTACACCTTC
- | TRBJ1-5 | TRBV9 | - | CASSRGNHQPQHF | TGTGCCAGCAGCCGGGGGAACCATCAGCCCCAGCATTTT
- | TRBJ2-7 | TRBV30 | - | CAWKPGAYSYEQYF | TGTGCCTGGAAGCCGGGAGCTTACTCCTACGAGCAGTACTTC
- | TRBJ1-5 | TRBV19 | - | CASSIWGREEQPQHF | TGTGCCAGTAGTATCTGGGGCAGGGAGGAGCAGCCCCAGCATTTT
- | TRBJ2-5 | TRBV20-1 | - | CSASVQETQYF | TGCAGTGCTAGCGTGCAAGAGACCCAGTACTTC
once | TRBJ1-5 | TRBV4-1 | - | CASSQGWDRGIVPQHF | TGCGCCAGCAGCCAAGGCTGGGACCGCGGGATCGTGCCCCAGCATTTT